This TCR beta chain was retrieved from a study of Graves' ophthalmopathy and Graves' hyperthyroidism. Every ophthalmopathy donor presented moderate-to-severe activity, CAS ≥3, NOSPECS ≥4 and duration under 3 months. Patients were excluded if they had other autoimmune diseases or uncontrolled infections, and likewise if pregnancy or lactation applied. The source of the PBMCs was approximately 9.5 ml of fresh peripheral blood. RNA transcripts were the source from which TCR beta CDR3 regions were amplified. Second-round multiplex PCR came after first-round RT-PCR with HTBI primers. TCRdb reprocessed the multiplex PCR reads via MiXCR and lists one record per CDR3 protein. The sample contains hundreds of thousands of distinct CDR3 sequences, roughly 41% of which appear only once. The CDR3 is made up of 14 amino acids. From germline, CDR1 is SNHLY and CDR2 FYNNEI. V shed 4 bases and J shed 4 bases, with 12 bases lying between them.

Specimen: peripheral blood. The sequence was collected from an adult man with Graves' ophthalmopathy. This chain links TRBV2 with TRBJ2-3; D is uncertain. CDR3 amino acids: CASSAGSSADTQYF. As DNA, the CDR3 is TGTGCCAGCAGTGCGGGCAGTTCAGCAGATACGCAGTATTTT.